This TCR beta chain was identified during a study of OX40 agonist ivuxolimab in advanced cancers. Across the whole study: Across the patients, intravenous ivuxolimab was delivered every 2 weeks at 0.01 to 10 mg/kg. Points from the study as a whole: Clonal expansion from baseline to week 6 occurred in both CD4+ and CD8+ T cells. On average, CD8+ T cells showed a greater number of expanded clones than CD4+.

The V gene lost 3 bases and the J gene lost 4 bases, with 10 bases spanning the gap. The V gene's germline CDR1 is MNHEY and CDR2 SMNVEV (reference sequence). The CDR3 covers 14 residues. Comments on this clone: Antigen specificity is unknown.

Using immunoSEQ multiplex PCR, the repertoire was profiled, and TCRdb retains in-frame clones only, with some absent. The sample yields 86,000 or so clones, about 90% seen once. This chain links TRBV27 with TRBJ1-5, with D possibly matching TRBD1 (6 bases). The sequencing used CD4+ or CD8+ T cells sorted from blood, collected in a trial of the OX40 agonist ivuxolimab. The receptor comes from an adult with an advanced solid tumor such as melanoma, head and neck, liver or kidney cancer. This chain's CDR3 is CASSLVQGNQPQHF. The CDR3, as DNA: TGTGCCAGCAGTTTGGTGCAGGGGAATCAGCCCCAGCATTTT.